This T cell receptor beta chain stems from a study of CD8+ T cells in alopecia areata. Extracted RNA was reverse transcribed into cDNA, the sequencing template. The table came from immunoSEQ multiplex PCR; TCRdb's copy has only in-frame clones and leaves some out. The sample consists of more than 95,000 clones, 41% of them appearing once. Peripheral blood, together with lesional scalp punch biopsies, was collected from alopecia areata patients. Trimming removed 5 bases from V and 1 base from J, with 8 bases in between. CDR3 length equals 13 residues. Germline V gene data show CDR1 as MDHEN and CDR2 as SYDVKM. This clone was seen a few times.

The receptor was isolated from a human donor with alopecia areata. The sequenced sample consisted of CD4+ T cells sorted from blood. This chain links TRBV28 with TRBJ1-2; D is unresolved. The DNA for the CDR3 is TGTGCCAGCAGTGTTACTTTTAACTATGGCTACACCTTC. Encoded protein: CASSVTFNYGYTF.